This T cell receptor (beta chain) was recovered during a study of T cells in Graves' hyperthyroidism and ophthalmopathy. Notes on the study in general: Clonotypes that were expanded in thyroid above 0.001 mostly appeared in blood too.

The J segment lost 8 bases and the V segment lost 4 bases, leaving 9 bases of the junction unmatched. Germline V gene sequence: CDR1 SEHNR, CDR2 FQNEAQ (reference sequence). This CDR3 has 15 residues. Only a few counts were recorded for this clonotype. Its antigen is undetermined. Amplified TCR beta CDR3 regions derived from RNA transcripts. The TCR CDR3 was amplified in a first-round RT-PCR using the HTBI primer set. TCRdb re-derived calls from the multiplex PCR reads in MiXCR, one entry per CDR3 protein. The sample has hundreds of thousands of distinct CDR3 sequences; approximately 15% are singletons. Patients aged 18 to 65 had newly diagnosed hyperthyroidism that had lasted under 2 months. Clinicians diagnosed patients from clinical symptoms, serum thyroxine and TRAb, thyroid ultrasound and orbital computed tomography.

The chain combines TRBV7-9 with TRBJ2-1, with 9 bases that match TRBD2. Sequenced: blood. The receptor was isolated from a woman between 18 and 29 years old with Graves' hyperthyroidism. In DNA, the CDR3 is TGTGCCAGCAGCTGGCCGGGTAGCGGGAGCGATGAGCAGTTCTTC. It encodes CASSWPGSGSDEQFF.